The source of this T cell receptor beta chain is a study of OX40 agonist ivuxolimab in advanced cancers. From germline, CDR1 is KGHSH and CDR2 LQKENI. Trimming took off 2 bases at V and 0 bases at J, with 14 bases between the two ends. The CDR3 extends over 17 amino acids. TCRdb's table, derived via immunoSEQ multiplex PCR, lists solely in-frame clones and lacks some. The data hold tens of thousands of clones, with around 77% observed a single time. The receptor's source is an adult with an advanced solid tumor such as melanoma, head and neck, liver or kidney cancer. The rearrangement uses TRBV18 and TRBJ1-3; D is uncertain. Sequencing used CD4+ or CD8+ T cells sorted from blood, obtained in a trial of the OX40 agonist ivuxolimab. In DNA form, the CDR3 reads TGTGCCAGCTCACCATCACCAGGAGGAACCTCTGGAAACACCATATATTTT. Translated: CASSPSPGGTSGNTIYF.